Listed below are T cell receptor beta chains from one sample, sequenced in a study of blood T cell repertoires in COVID-19. TCRdb's copy holds only in-frame clones and misses some; the assay was immunoSEQ multiplex PCR. The table lists approximately 330,000 clones, around 89% of them singletons, with roughly 4% in the top ten. The sequencing input was peripheral blood. Source of these receptors: a woman between 45 and 60 years old with active or convalescent COVID-19. Each CDR3 is given with its conserved first and last residue.

cdr3_length,v_call,j_call,cdr3_aa
16,TRBV28,TRBJ1-5,CASSLQGQGFNQPQHF
13,TRBV25-1,TRBJ1-1,CASSGDGGDEAFF
14,TRBV29-1,TRBJ2-7,CSVAIRVRSYEQYF
15,TRBV19,TRBJ1-5,CASSTAGQGNQPQHF
14,TRBV7-9,TRBJ1-3,CASSLHGAGNTIYF
13,TRBV19,TRBJ2-3,CASRDRGTDTQYF
13,TRBV6-6,TRBJ1-5,CANRQGPNQPQHF
20,TRBV21-1,TRBJ2-7,CASSKADRGLKGPHIFGQYF
15,TRBV6-5,TRBJ1-1,CASSRRGQGGAEAFF
13,TRBV29-1,TRBJ1-4,CSVIQGTNEKLFF
18,TRBV9,TRBJ1-3,CASSSRDRRDLSGNTIYF
16,TRBV7-2,TRBJ1-1,CASSFQNTGLNTEAFF
15,TRBV6-5,TRBJ2-2,CASSGPTGGTGELFF
15,TRBV19,TRBJ1-1,CASSPQGVGDTEAFF
15,TRBV7-2,TRBJ2-7,CASSLVGQGTHEQYF
16,TRBV7-2,TRBJ2-2,CASSLAGADLRGELFF